The 8 T cell receptor beta chains below come from one sample, sequenced in a study of blood T cell repertoires in COVID-19. Only in-frame clones appear in the TCRdb table, and some are missing; sequencing was by immunoSEQ multiplex PCR. This table has around 370,000 clones, 87% appearing once. Sequencing used peripheral blood. The receptors shown here come from a woman aged 50 to 65 with COVID-19, enrolled during active disease.

The chain is built from TRBV15 and TRBJ2-7; 7 nucleotides agree with TRBD1. Germline loops: CDR1 LNHNV, CDR2 YYDKDF (reference sequence). The CDR3 totals 15 residues. Unmatched junction bases numbered 10, after V lost 6 bases and J lost 2 bases. The chain's CDR3 is CATRNGQDFTYEQYF. In DNA, the CDR3 is TGTGCCACCAGAAACGGACAGGACTTTACCTACGAGCAGTACTTC.

The chain joins TRBV7-3 to TRBJ1-1; TRBD1 matches 7 bases. Germline V gene sequence: CDR1 SGHTA, CDR2 FQGTGA. The CDR3 runs to 16 residues. J gave up 0 bases and V 1 base, and 5 bases lay outside the gene matches. The CDR3 loop is CASSLMGGQMNTEAFF. In nucleotides, the CDR3 is TGTGCCAGCAGCTTAATGGGGGGACAGATGAACACTGAAGCTTTCTTT.

This clone turned up a few times. The CDR3 reads CASSSTAGQLFF. The DNA of the CDR3 is TGTGCCAGCAGCTCCACCGCGGGCCAGCTGTTTTTT. This chain links TRBV11-3 with TRBJ2-2; tentatively, D is TRBD2 (5 bases). This CDR3 spans 12 amino acids. With 4 bases removed from V and 12 bases from J, the gap between germline ends came to 12 bases. CDR1 is SGHNT and CDR2 is YENEEA in the germline V gene. Filled out from reference TRBV11-3 and TRBJ2-2, the complete variable domain reads EAGVVQSPRYKIIEKKQPVAFWCNPISGHNTLYWYLQNLGQGPELLIRYENEEAVDDSQLPKDRFSAERLKGVDSTLKIQPAELGDSAVYLCASSSTAGQLFFGEGSRLTVL.

V usage is TRBV27 and J usage is TRBJ1-1, with unresolved D. The CDR3 consists of 15 residues. V was cut by 5 bases and J by 0 bases, with 13 bases left in between. Per the germline V gene, CDR1 is MNHEY and CDR2 is SMNVEV (reference sequence). This CDR3 reads CASSSRNSMNTEAFF. The CDR3 DNA reads TGTGCCAGCAGTAGCCGCAACAGTATGAACACTGAAGCTTTCTTT.

J is TRBJ2-5 and V is TRBV24-1; possibly TRBD1 for D (6 bases). CDR1 is KGHDR, CDR2 SFDVKD, per germline. This CDR3 is built from 15 residues. V was shortened by 4 bases and J by 3 bases, with 14 bases between the two germline ends. The CDR3 DNA reads as TGTGCCACCAGTGACCCCGGACAGATAGAAGAGACCCAGTACTTC. The encoded protein is CATSDPGQIEETQYF.

In its sample, this clone was seen once. This chain uses TRBV11-2 with TRBJ2-1; 9 positions match TRBD1. In germline, CDR1 is SGHAT, CDR2 FQNNGV. V lost 3 bases, J lost 5 bases, and 8 bases stayed unmatched. The CDR3 is 16 residues long. CDR3 in DNA: TGTGCCAGCAGCTTCGCACAGGGGGCGCGGAACAATGAGCAGTTCTTC. The encoded protein is CASSFAQGARNNEQFF.

The chain joins TRBV9 to TRBJ2-3, with unresolved D. The CDR3 runs 16 residues. V lost 4 bases to trimming and J lost 2 bases, with 17 bases between them. The V gene's germline CDR1 is SGDLS and CDR2 YYNGEE. DNA of the CDR3: TGTGCCAGCAGCCCACATGATGGCACGCTCACAGATACGCAGTATTTT. This translates into CASSPHDGTLTDTQYF.

This clone was picked up one time. This chain uses TRBV18 with TRBJ2-5, with TRBD2 matching over 7 bases. The V and J ends lost 4 bases and 5 bases, in that order; junction bases with no gene match: 10. Germline CDR1 and CDR2: KGHSH and LQKENI. This CDR3 contains 15 residues. CDR3 loop: CASSRNVGGAETQYF. As DNA, the CDR3 is TGTGCCAGCTCACGGAATGTGGGAGGGGCCGAGACCCAGTACTTC. The entire variable domain, with the rest obtained from reference TRBV18 and TRBJ2-5, is as follows: NAGVMQNPRHLVRRRGQEARLRCSPMKGHSHVYWYRQLPEEGLKFMVYLQKENIIDESGMPKERFSAEFPKEGPSILRIQQVVRGDSAAYFCASSRNVGGAETQYFGPGTRLLVL.